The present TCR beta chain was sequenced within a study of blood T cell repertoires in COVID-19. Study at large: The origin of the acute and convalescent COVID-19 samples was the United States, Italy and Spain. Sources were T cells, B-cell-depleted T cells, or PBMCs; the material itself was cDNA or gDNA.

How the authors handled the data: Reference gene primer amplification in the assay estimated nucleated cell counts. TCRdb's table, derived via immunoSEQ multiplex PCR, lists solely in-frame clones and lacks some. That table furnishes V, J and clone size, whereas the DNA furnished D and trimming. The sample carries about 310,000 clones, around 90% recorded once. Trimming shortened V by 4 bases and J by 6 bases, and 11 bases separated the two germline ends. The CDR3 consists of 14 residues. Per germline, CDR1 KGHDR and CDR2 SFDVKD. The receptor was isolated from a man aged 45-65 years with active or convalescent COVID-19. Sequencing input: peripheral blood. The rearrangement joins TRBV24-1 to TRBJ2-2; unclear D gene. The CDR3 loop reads CATSDQSRPGELFF. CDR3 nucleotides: TGTGCCACCAGTGACCAGTCCCGTCCCGGGGAGCTGTTTTTT.